This T cell receptor (beta chain) came from a study of T cell responses to AZD1222 COVID-19 vaccine. Study-wide findings and caveats: Dominant at 160-218 and 743-854, vaccine-associated CD4 TCRs also spanned spike.

Using immunoSEQ multiplex PCR, the repertoire was profiled, and TCRdb retains in-frame clones only, with some absent. The sample consists of over 120,000 clones, about 90% of them appearing once. V was pared by 4 bases and J by 2 bases, with 6 bases of the junction left unmatched. In germline, CDR1 is MNHEY, CDR2 SVGAGI. This CDR3 region has 15 residues. This clone was detected once. The antigen remains undetermined. This TCR came from an adult who received the AZD1222 COVID-19 vaccine. J is TRBJ2-7 and V is TRBV6-5; 9 nucleotides agree with TRBD2. Sequences were derived from peripheral blood, sampled 28 days after the second AZD1222 dose. CDR3 sequence (DNA): TGTGCCAGCAGTTCGACTAGCGGATTAACCTACGAGCAGTACTTC. Protein sequence: CASSSTSGLTYEQYF.